The present T cell receptor (beta chain) was sequenced within a study of human T cells and chemical hapten exposure. Individual cDNA molecules each carried unique molecular identifiers attached by the library. Per the authors' pipeline: With a range of roughly 20,000 to 750,000, the median per sample was roughly 91,000 TCRs. TCRdb re-called the RACE reads with MiXCR, one entry per CDR3 protein. The authors' filters were not applied to this entry. The sample shows some 350,000 distinct CDR3 sequences, around 6% of them seen only once. Time point meaning: patch test 2, 6 weeks after DPC sensitization. Treatment indicated: therapeutic diphenylcyclopropenone sensitization with weekly scalp DPC. Total RNA came from unfractionated whole blood. CDR1 is LGHNA and CDR2 is YNFKEQ in the germline V gene. The CDR3 is 11 amino acids. Trimming cost V 5 bases and J 9 bases, with 5 bases left between them. This clonotype was picked up a small number of times.

The chain is built from TRBV4-2 and TRBJ1-6; the D is unclear. The sample was whole blood, taken in connection with sensitization to the hapten diphenylcyclopropenone (DPC). The receptor comes from a woman aged 18-29 years with alopecia areata. Some clones in this sample may be carry-over from other donors' samples. The DNA of the CDR3 is TGTGCCAGCAGCTGGGGTTCACCCCTCCACTTT. It specifies CASSWGSPLHF.